The rows below give T cell receptor beta chains drawn from one sample of a study of shared clonotypes between healthy human individuals. Sequencing was performed with immunoSEQ multiplex PCR; in TCRdb, only in-frame clones are kept and a portion is missing. The profile covers around 1.5 million clones, with approximately 98% appearing a single time and 0.4% to 0.55% taken by the ten largest. Sequenced: naive CD4+ T cells sorted from blood. All receptors come from a man in his thirties or forties in good health. The CDR3 runs from the conserved cysteine through the conserved F or W. A D gene is named only where the DNA matches it firmly. Rows give clone size only sometimes, using once, few, many, or a class for an expanded clone.

cdr3_nt	cdr3_aa	d_call	v_call	clone_size	j_call
TGTGCCAGCAGCCCCAGGGGAACAGATACGCAGTATTTT	CASSPRGTDTQYF	NA	TRBV7-8	NA	TRBJ2-3
TGTGCCAGCAGTTTAAGTGGACACAACACAGATACGCAGTATTTT	CASSLSGHNTDTQYF	NA	TRBV28	NA	TRBJ2-3
TGTGCCAGCTCACCAAGGTTAGGGGACACTGAAGCTTTCTTT	CASSPRLGDTEAFF	NA	TRBV18	NA	TRBJ1-1
TGTGCCACCAGCAGAGATAACAGGAATCAGCCCCAGCATTTT	CATSRDNRNQPQHF	NA	TRBV15	NA	TRBJ1-5
TGTGCCAGCAGCCAATCAACGACGGTAAATAATGAAAAACTGTTTTTT	CASSQSTTVNNEKLFF	NA	TRBV4-2	NA	TRBJ1-4
TGTGCCAGCAGTCCAGGGAGGAGGATTTCCTACGAGCAGTACTTC	CASSPGRRISYEQYF	NA	TRBV6-5	once	TRBJ2-7
TGTGCCAGTAGTATTCACGGTAGCAATCAGCCCCAGCATTTT	CASSIHGSNQPQHF	NA	TRBV19	NA	TRBJ1-5
TGTGCCAGCAGCCAAGGGGCGGGACAGGGAGACGAGACCCAGTACTTC	CASSQGAGQGDETQYF	TRBD1	TRBV4-2	NA	TRBJ2-5
TGTGCCAGCCGCGGAGAAACGCGGTACAATGAGCAGTTCTTC	CASRGETRYNEQFF	NA	TRBV28	NA	TRBJ2-1
TGCGCCAGCAGCCAAGTCGGCAGGGATCATGGCTACACCTTC	CASSQVGRDHGYTF	NA	TRBV4-3	NA	TRBJ1-2
TGTGCCGCAGGCGGATTGGAGACCCAGTACTTC	CAAGGLETQYF	NA	TRBV15	once	TRBJ2-5
TGTGCCAGCAGCTTACGGCCCTTAAACACCGGGGAGCTGTTTTTT	CASSLRPLNTGELFF	NA	TRBV13	few	TRBJ2-2
TGTGCCAGCAGGGCGGACAGGGGGCAACGATACGAGCAGTACTTC	CASRADRGQRYEQYF	TRBD1	TRBV6-1	NA	TRBJ2-7
TGTGCCAGCAGCGATCAGGGAGCTTTCAATGAGCAGTTCTTC	CASSDQGAFNEQFF	NA	TRBV2	once	TRBJ2-1
TGCGCCAGCAGCTTGGCCCCCGGACTAGCGGGATTTGCAGATACGCAGTATTTT	CASSLAPGLAGFADTQYF	TRBD2	TRBV5-1	NA	TRBJ2-3
TGTGCCAGCTCACCAATCCTGAGCCGAAAGACAGATACGCAGTATTTT	CASSPILSRKTDTQYF	NA	TRBV18	NA	TRBJ2-3
TGTGCCAGTAGTAGACGGTCCCGAGGACCCAACGATGAGCAGTTCTTC	CASSRRSRGPNDEQFF	NA	TRBV19	NA	TRBJ2-1
TGTGCCAGCAGTGAGCGGGTGACCACTCGAGAGCAGTACTTC	CASSERVTTREQYF	NA	TRBV2	NA	TRBJ2-7
TGTGCCAGCAGCCTTTCTAGCGTGGCCTACAATGAGCAGTTCTTC	CASSLSSVAYNEQFF	NA	TRBV7-6	NA	TRBJ2-1
TGTGCCAGCAGTAACCCCCCGGTCGATGAGCAGTTCTTC	CASSNPPVDEQFF	NA	TRBV6-6	NA	TRBJ2-1
TGTGCCAGCAGTTTCTCACCGGTGGCCCAGTACTTC	CASSFSPVAQYF	NA	TRBV28	NA	TRBJ2-5